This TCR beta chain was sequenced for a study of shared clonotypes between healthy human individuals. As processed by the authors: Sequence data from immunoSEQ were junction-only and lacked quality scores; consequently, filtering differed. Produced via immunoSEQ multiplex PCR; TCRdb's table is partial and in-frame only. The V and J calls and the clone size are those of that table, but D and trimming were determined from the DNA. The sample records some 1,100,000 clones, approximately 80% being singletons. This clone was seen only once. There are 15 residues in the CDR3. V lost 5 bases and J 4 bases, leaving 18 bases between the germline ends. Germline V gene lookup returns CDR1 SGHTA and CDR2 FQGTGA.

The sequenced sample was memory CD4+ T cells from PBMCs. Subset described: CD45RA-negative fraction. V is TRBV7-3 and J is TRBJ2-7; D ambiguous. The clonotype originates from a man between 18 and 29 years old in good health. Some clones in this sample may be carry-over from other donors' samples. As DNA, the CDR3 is TGTGCCAGCAGCCTAAGACATCCTGCTGGTTACGAGCAGTACTTC. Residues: CASSLRHPAGYEQYF.